One T cell receptor (beta chain) is described in this entry. The specificity of this receptor is unknown. The sample holds no much larger clone one base away, and base qualities are not on file. This sample is part of a study of blood T cells in healthy people across ages (dated by TCRdb to the mid-2010s). Describing the broader study: In model experiments, roughly one uniquely barcoded TCR beta cDNA molecule per two T cells was captured by template switching. Using deep sequencing normalized with unique cDNA molecular identifiers, the study measured how TCR beta repertoire diversity changes with age. The donors were divided into four age groups: young (average approximately 17 years), middle-aged (approximately 39), aged (about 56) and long-lived (approximately 74). Donors of different ages were randomly distributed across sequencing lanes to avoid experimental bias. The study analyzed two additional independent replicas of 1 million unique cDNA reads from the same blood draw for two donors, one aged 18 to 29 and one aged 80 or older.

Beyond this particular receptor, the publication reports: Compared with the aged group, the long-lived group had more naive CD4+ T cells, fewer expanded clones and increased TCR diversity, suggesting age selection. As age increased, observed TCR beta diversity per million T cells dropped in a roughly linear way, and a significant reduction was already evident by age about 40. Because profiling used bulk unsorted PBMCs, naive and antigen-experienced compartments could not be compared conclusively. Total diversity estimates from one million sequenced T cells were considered lower bounds and underestimates. Observed TCR beta diversity correlated strongly with the percentage of naive T cells measured by flow cytometry. Because the CMV infection status of the donors was unknown, age-related changes in expanded clonotypes may potentially have been confounded.

Library creation used 5' RACE. Sequenced using an Illumina HiSeq 2500. A second PCR of 7 to 11 cycles was performed with a sample-barcoded 5' primer and a J-beta primer mix. A template-switch 5' adaptor carrying 12 random nucleotides introduced a unique molecular identifier onto each TCR beta cDNA molecule. At least 2.5 million CDR3-containing paired-end reads were obtained from each sample. All of the RNA was converted into first-strand cDNA using the Mint cDNA synthesis kit, with a TRBC-specific oligonucleotide serving as the primer. Following uracil-DNA glycosylase treatment, all cDNA underwent a first 18-cycle PCR with the universal primers M1SS and BC2_uni_R. Turning to the authors' computational methods: Each sample was normalized by randomly selecting 1 million high-quality reads, each carrying a distinct molecular identifier. Instead of being binned into consensus sequences, reads with shared molecular identifiers were discarded. MiTCR, set to a Q25 quality threshold and the strictest error-elimination algorithm, was used for CDR3 identification, clonotype clustering and error correction. Lower-bound total TCR beta diversity was estimated with a nonparametric unseen species model using Euler transformation. The public reads were reprocessed in TCRdb via fastp at Q25 and MiXCR, keeping in-frame beta chains. Merged by CDR3 protein, the rows form single entries marked with the most common genes and DNA. TCRdb, rather than the study authors, made the V and J calls. The sample contains over a million distinct CDR3 sequences, around 40% of them found a single time. Of the sample, 4% falls within the top ten clones.

At the junction V is shortened by 2 bases and J by 9 bases, with 9 bases in between. CDR1 SGHRS and CDR2 YFSETQ are derived from the germline V gene. From the cysteine up to the phenylalanine, the CDR3 has a length of 12 residues. The only DNA kept is the CDR3, 36 bases in frame from the first base. The donors were a few dozen Caucasian individuals from Russia, aged 6 to 90 years, who were systemically healthy. Each donor gave 8 to 10 milliliters of peripheral blood, collected into EDTA-treated Vacutainer tubes. PBMCs were isolated by Ficoll-Paque density-gradient centrifugation, with at least 7 million obtained per sample. Total RNA, at least 6 micrograms per sample, was extracted from PBMCs with Trizol reagent. For every donor, flow cytometry on a PBMC aliquot measured the percentage of naive CD45RAhigh/CD27high T cells.

The material sequenced was blood. This TCR came from a young woman in good health. Rearrangement joined TRBV5-1 to TRBJ2-1, with the D gene not confidently named. This receptor has the CDR3 CASSFARSEQFF. The base sequence is TGCGCCAGCAGCTTCGCTAGGAGTGAGCAGTTCTTC.